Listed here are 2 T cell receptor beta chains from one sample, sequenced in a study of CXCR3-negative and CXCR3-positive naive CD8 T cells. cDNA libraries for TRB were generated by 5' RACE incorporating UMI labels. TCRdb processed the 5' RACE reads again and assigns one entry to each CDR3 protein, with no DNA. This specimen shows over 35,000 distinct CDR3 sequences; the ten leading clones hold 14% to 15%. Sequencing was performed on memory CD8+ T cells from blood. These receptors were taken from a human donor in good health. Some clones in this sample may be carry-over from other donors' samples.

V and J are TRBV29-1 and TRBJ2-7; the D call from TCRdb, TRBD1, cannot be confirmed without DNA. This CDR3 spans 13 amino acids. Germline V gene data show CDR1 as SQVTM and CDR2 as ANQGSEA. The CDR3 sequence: CSVTGGLSYEQYF.

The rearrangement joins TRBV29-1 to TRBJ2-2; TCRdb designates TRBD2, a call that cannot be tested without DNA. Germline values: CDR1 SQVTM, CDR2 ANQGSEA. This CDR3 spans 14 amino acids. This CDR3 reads CSVLAGVNTGELFF.